This T cell receptor beta chain derives from a study of shared clonotypes between healthy human individuals. The wider study: The cohort had two women and a few men, ages 18 to 49. For every donor, three CD4 naive, three CD4 memory, two CD8 naive and one CD8 memory plates were used.

The length of the CDR3 is 15 residues. Per the germline V gene, CDR1 is MNHNY and CDR2 is SVGAGI (reference sequence). The V gene end was trimmed by 6 bases and the J gene end by 9 bases; junction bases not matched to a gene: 11. About this clone: Its specificity is unknown.

Overall study findings and caveats: Approximately 4.6% of naive CD4 clonotypes were shared across a few donors.

Method: immunoSEQ multiplex PCR; TCRdb's copy keeps in-frame clones and lacks some. This table has 2,500,000 or so clones, more than 85% appearing once. The receptor comes from a man younger than 35 in good health. Some clones in this sample may be carry-over from other donors' samples. This rearrangement joins TRBV6-6 to TRBJ2-1; 10 bases fit TRBD2. The sequencing input was naive CD4+ T cells from PBMCs. The subset was: CD45RA+ positively selected. CDR3 sequence: CASREPSGSWSEQFF. In DNA form, the CDR3 reads TGTGCCAGCAGGGAACCTAGCGGGAGTTGGAGTGAGCAGTTCTTC.